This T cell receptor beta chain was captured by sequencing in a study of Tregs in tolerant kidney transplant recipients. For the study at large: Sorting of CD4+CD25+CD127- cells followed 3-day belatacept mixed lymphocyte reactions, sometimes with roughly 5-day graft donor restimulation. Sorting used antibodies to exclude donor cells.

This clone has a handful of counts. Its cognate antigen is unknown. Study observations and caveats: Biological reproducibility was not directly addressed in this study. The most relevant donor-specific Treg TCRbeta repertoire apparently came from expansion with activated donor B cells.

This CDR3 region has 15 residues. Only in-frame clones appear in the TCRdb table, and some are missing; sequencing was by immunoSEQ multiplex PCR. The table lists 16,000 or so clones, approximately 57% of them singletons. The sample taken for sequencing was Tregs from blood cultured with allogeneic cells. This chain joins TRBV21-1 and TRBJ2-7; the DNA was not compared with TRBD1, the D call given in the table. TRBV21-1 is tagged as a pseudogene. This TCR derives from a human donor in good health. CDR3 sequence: CASSANLGRDYEQYF. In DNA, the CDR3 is TGTGCCAGCAGTGCCAATTTGGGCAGGGACTACGAGCAGTACTTC.